The 27 T cell receptor beta chains given below trace back to one sample, sequenced in a study of T cell responses to AZD1222 COVID-19 vaccine. Sequenced by immunoSEQ multiplex PCR; TCRdb stores in-frame clones only, minus some. The repertoire holds 100,000 to 150,000 clones, with 80% to 90% as singletons. The sequences come from peripheral blood, collected on day 0 of AZD1222 vaccination. The receptors were gathered from an adult in good health.

V and J are TRBV27 and TRBJ2-1, with 10 bases lining up with TRBD2. Trimming removed 5 bases from V and 5 bases from J; junction bases left unmatched: 9. There are 16 residues in the CDR3. Germline V lookup: CDR1 MNHEY, CDR2 SMNVEV (reference sequence). Here the CDR3 reads CASSPHWSGRDNEQFF. The DNA for the CDR3 is TGTGCCAGCAGTCCCCATTGGAGCGGGAGGGACAATGAGCAGTTCTTC.

The chain has TRBV6-6 and TRBJ1-1; D is unclear. V was clipped by 7 bases and J by 4 bases, with 16 bases between them. The CDR3 contains 14 residues. Germline CDR1 MNHNY, CDR2 SVGAGI (reference sequence). As DNA, the CDR3 is TGTGCCAGCATCCCGGCGATTCTTGGCACTGAAGCTTTCTTT. Amino acids: CASIPAILGTEAFF.

V usage is TRBV5-4 and J usage is TRBJ1-2; no firm D call. The V end was cut by 3 bases, the J end by 7 bases, with 10 bases between. The CDR3 consists of 12 residues. In germline, CDR1 is SGHNT, CDR2 YYREEE (reference sequence). The CDR3 loop is CASSYGSAGYTF. Written as DNA, the CDR3 is TGTGCCAGCAGCTATGGGTCGGCTGGCTACACCTTC. Together with reference TRBV5-4 and TRBJ1-2, the CDR3 gives the full variable domain: ETGVTQSPTHLIKTRGQQVTLRCSSQSGHNTVSWYQQALGQGPQFIFQYYREEENGRGNFPPRFSGLQFPNYSSELNVNALELDDSALYLCASSYGSAGYTFGSGTRLTVV.

This chain links TRBV5-1 with TRBJ2-1, with 9 positions matching TRBD2. Germline V lookup: CDR1 SGHRS, CDR2 YFSETQ. Trimming removed 0 bases from V and 8 bases from J; junction bases left unmatched: 3. The CDR3 has 14 residues. CDR3 protein: CASSLGSGGDEQFF. The CDR3 DNA reads TGCGCCAGCAGCTTGGGTAGCGGGGGCGATGAGCAGTTCTTC.

The genes are TRBV5-5 and TRBJ1-1, with TRBD1 identical over 9 bases. The CDR3 spans 15 residues. Germline CDR1 is SGHKS and CDR2 is YYEKEE (reference sequence). Germline trimming cut 1 base from V and 5 bases from J; bases unmatched to any gene: 6. The CDR3, as DNA: TGTGCCAGCAGCTTGACAGGACAGGGGAGGACTGAAGCTTTCTTT. Translated: CASSLTGQGRTEAFF.

This chain joins TRBV28 and TRBJ2-7; D ambiguous. The CDR3 loop spans 14 amino acids. CDR1 MDHEN and CDR2 SYDVKM come from the germline V gene. Trimming took off 8 bases at V and 0 bases at J, with 14 bases between the two ends. The CDR3 region has the DNA TGTGCCAGCTCCCTCCGGGCGACCTCCTACGAGCAGTACTTC. This codes for CASSLRATSYEQYF.

This clone was counted a few times. The rearrangement joins TRBV5-4 to TRBJ2-7; D gene uncertain. Trimming took 2 bases from V and 0 from J, leaving 12 bases between them. The CDR3 is made up of 15 amino acids. CDR1 is SGHNT and CDR2 is YYREEE in the germline V gene (reference sequence). The CDR3 loop reads CASSLDITPSYEQYF. Here the CDR3 DNA reads TGTGCCAGCAGCTTAGACATCACCCCCTCCTACGAGCAGTACTTC.

In its sample, this clone was seen a few times. The CDR3, as DNA: TGCGCCAGCAGCCATGAACGGGACAGCTATGGCTACACCTTC. It encodes CASSHERDSYGYTF. The J gene is TRBJ1-2, the V gene TRBV4-1, with TRBD1 matching over 7 bases. CDR1 and CDR2 from the germline V gene are MGHRA and YSYEKL. The CDR3 is made up of 14 amino acids. The J segment lost 4 bases and the V segment lost 3 bases, leaving 5 bases of the junction unmatched.

DNA of the CDR3: TGCGCCAGCAGCTGGCGCCCAGGGGGCACTGAAGCTTTCTTT. This translates into CASSWRPGGTEAFF. V gene TRBV5-1 combines with J gene TRBJ1-1, with TRBD1 matching over 7 bases. The length of the CDR3 is 14 residues. CDR1 is SGHRS, CDR2 YFSETQ, per germline. The V gene end was trimmed by 3 bases and the J gene end by 4 bases; junction bases not matched to a gene: 6.

The chain is built from TRBV24-1 and TRBJ1-2; D is unresolved. Trimming removed 9 bases from V and 7 bases from J, with 8 bases in between. The germline CDR1 and CDR2 sequences are KGHDR and SFDVKD. The CDR3 length is 10 residues. This chain's CDR3 is CATYRGGYTF. The CDR3 region has the DNA TGTGCCACCTATCGCGGTGGCTACACCTTC.

The chain has TRBV27 and TRBJ2-7; D ambiguous. The CDR3 totals 13 residues. Germline V CDR1 and CDR2: MNHEY, SMNVEV (reference sequence). CDR3 bases: TGTGCGACGAGACAAGGAGTTTACTACGAGCAGTACTTC. This gives the protein CATRQGVYYEQYF.

CDR3 sequence reads: CASRDRTGAMNTEAFF. The CDR3 coding sequence is TGCGCCAGCAGGGATAGGACAGGGGCAATGAACACTGAAGCTTTCTTT. This rearrangement joins TRBV5-1 to TRBJ1-1, with TRBD1 matching 9 bases. V trimming: 5 bases; J trimming: 0 bases; junction bases outside the gene matches: 8. Germline CDR1 reads SGHRS; CDR2 reads YFSETQ. CDR3 length: 16 amino acids.

The chain recombines TRBV6-1 with TRBJ2-2; D call uncertain. The CDR3 extends over 17 amino acids. V gave up 2 bases and J gave up 0 bases, with 13 bases separating them. CDR1 and CDR2 from the germline V gene are MNHNS and SASEGT. The CDR3 loop reads CASSEYIRASNTGELFF. The CDR3 region has the DNA TGTGCCAGCAGTGAATATATTAGGGCATCGAACACCGGGGAGCTGTTTTTT.

The chain uses TRBV4-1 and TRBJ2-5; TRBD2 agrees at 11 bases. CDR1 MGHRA and CDR2 YSYEKL come from the germline V gene. The CDR3 spans 16 residues. The J segment lost 5 bases and the V segment lost 4 bases, leaving 9 bases of the junction unmatched. This CDR3 reads CASSPTASGGMETQYF. DNA for the CDR3: TGCGCCAGCAGCCCCACCGCTAGCGGGGGGATGGAGACCCAGTACTTC.

This clone turned up a few times. The chain uses TRBV27 and TRBJ2-7, with 9 bases lining up with TRBD1. Germline CDR1 reads MNHEY; CDR2 reads SMNVEV (reference sequence). There are 16 residues in the CDR3. The ends lost 3 bases at V and 2 bases at J; junction bases unmatched: 8. The CDR3 loop reads CASSFHGQGIPYEQYF. CDR3 bases: TGTGCCAGCAGTTTCCACGGACAGGGGATCCCCTACGAGCAGTACTTC.

This clone was counted a single time. The rearrangement links TRBV4-1 to TRBJ2-3, with 8 bases aligning to TRBD1. The CDR3 is 18 amino acids. J gave up 5 bases and V 0 bases, and 13 bases lay outside the gene matches. Germline lookup yields CDR1 MGHRA and CDR2 YSYEKL. The CDR3 protein is CASSQDHTGQGARDTQYF. The CDR3 nucleotides read TGCGCCAGCAGCCAAGATCATACGGGCCAGGGGGCTCGAGATACGCAGTATTTT.

V gene TRBV7-8 combines with J gene TRBJ2-6; TRBD2 might be the D (5 bases). V shed 2 bases and J shed 2 bases, with 10 bases lying between them. Germline V gene sequence: CDR1 SGHVS, CDR2 FQNEAQ. This CDR3 has 16 residues. CDR3 sequence: CASSLSKGAGANVLTF. CDR3 nucleotide sequence: TGTGCCAGCAGCTTATCTAAGGGAGCTGGGGCCAACGTCCTGACTTTC.

V and J are TRBV30 and TRBJ1-1; perhaps TRBD1 as D (5 bases). The CDR3 runs to 13 residues. Looked up from germline, CDR1 is GTSNPN and CDR2 is SVGIG (reference sequence). Trimming removed 3 bases at V and 4 bases at J, with 12 bases between. The CDR3 DNA follows: TGTGCCTGGAGGGCGCGGGACGGCACTGAAGCTTTCTTT. Amino acids: CAWRARDGTEAFF.

The rearrangement joins TRBV10-3 to TRBJ2-3; D could derive from TRBD1 or TRBD2 (5 bases each). Trimming cost V 2 bases and J 2 bases, with 8 bases left between them. Germline CDR1 and CDR2: ENHRY and SYGVKD. The CDR3 loop spans 14 amino acids. For the CDR3, the DNA is TGTGCCATCAGTGAGGGGGGTGCCACAGATACGCAGTATTTT. This encodes CAISEGGATDTQYF.

The chain links TRBV9 to TRBJ2-7; D gene uncertain. In germline, CDR1 is SGDLS, CDR2 YYNGEE. CDR3 length: 15 amino acids. Deletions cut 0 bases from V and 2 bases from J, with 12 bases between. This CDR3 is CASSVDAAATYEQYF. Here the CDR3 DNA reads TGTGCCAGCAGCGTAGATGCCGCGGCCACCTACGAGCAGTACTTC.

V and J are TRBV28 and TRBJ1-5, with TRBD1 matching over 8 bases. V lost 5 bases to trimming and J lost 2 bases; unmatched junction nucleotides: 8. The germline V gene has CDR1 MDHEN and CDR2 SYDVKM. CDR3 size: 16 residues. The CDR3 DNA is TGTGCCAGCAGTCCCTGGACAGGGACTGGCAATCAGCCCCAGCATTTT. This sequence encodes CASSPWTGTGNQPQHF.

This clone was seen a few times. J is TRBJ1-2 and V is TRBV19; the match to TRBD1 covers 7 bases. V was clipped by 9 bases and J by 1 base; unmatched bases: 5. The length of the CDR3 is 13 residues. The germline V gene encodes CDR1 LNHDA and CDR2 SQIVND (reference sequence). The CDR3 DNA follows: TGTGCCAGCCGACAGGGCCTTAACTATGGCTACACCTTC. Translation gives CASRQGLNYGYTF.

This CDR3 is CASSFLGGDYEQYF. As DNA, the CDR3 is TGTGCCAGCAGTTTTTTGGGGGGGGACTACGAGCAGTACTTC. The chain links TRBV27 to TRBJ2-7; 7 positions agree with TRBD2. V trimming: 3 bases; J trimming: 3 bases; junction bases outside the gene matches: 5. This CDR3 is 14 amino acids long. Germline lookup yields CDR1 MNHEY and CDR2 SMNVEV (reference sequence).

The genes are TRBV3-1 (or the pseudogene TRBV3-2) and TRBJ2-2; D call uncertain. The CDR3 totals 15 residues. The germline V gene has CDR1 LGHDT and CDR2 YNNKEL (reference sequence). The V end was cut by 0 bases, the J end by 0 bases, with 5 bases between. The DNA of the CDR3 is TGTGCCAGCAGCCAAGATGTAGCGAACACCGGGGAGCTGTTTTTT. Translated, it gives CASSQDVANTGELFF.

This chain's CDR3 is CASSTAGTGFPDTQYF. The CDR3 bases are TGTGCCAGCAGCACCGCCGGGACAGGGTTCCCAGATACGCAGTATTTT. The chain uses TRBV7-3 and TRBJ2-3, with 9 positions matching TRBD1. The germline V gene encodes CDR1 SGHTA and CDR2 FQGTGA. The V and J ends lost 5 bases and 4 bases, in that order; junction bases with no gene match: 10. The CDR3 is 16 residues long.

This chain links TRBV18 with TRBJ2-5; D is unclear. V dropped 2 bases and J dropped 1 base, with 11 bases sitting between them. Germline CDR1 is KGHSH and CDR2 is LQKENI. This CDR3 contains 15 residues. In nucleotides, the CDR3 is TGTGCCAGCTCACCAAATTCTCCCGTCCAAGAGACCCAGTACTTC. Translated, it gives CASSPNSPVQETQYF.

The V call is TRBV4-2, the J call TRBJ2-2; the D is unclear. The length of the CDR3 is 16 residues. Germline CDR1 reads LGHNA; CDR2 reads YNFKEQ. V lost 3 bases and J lost 1, with 12 bases in between. The CDR3 sequence: CASSHRNTQNTGELFF. The CDR3 region has the DNA TGTGCCAGCAGCCACCGAAACACACAGAACACCGGGGAGCTGTTTTTT.